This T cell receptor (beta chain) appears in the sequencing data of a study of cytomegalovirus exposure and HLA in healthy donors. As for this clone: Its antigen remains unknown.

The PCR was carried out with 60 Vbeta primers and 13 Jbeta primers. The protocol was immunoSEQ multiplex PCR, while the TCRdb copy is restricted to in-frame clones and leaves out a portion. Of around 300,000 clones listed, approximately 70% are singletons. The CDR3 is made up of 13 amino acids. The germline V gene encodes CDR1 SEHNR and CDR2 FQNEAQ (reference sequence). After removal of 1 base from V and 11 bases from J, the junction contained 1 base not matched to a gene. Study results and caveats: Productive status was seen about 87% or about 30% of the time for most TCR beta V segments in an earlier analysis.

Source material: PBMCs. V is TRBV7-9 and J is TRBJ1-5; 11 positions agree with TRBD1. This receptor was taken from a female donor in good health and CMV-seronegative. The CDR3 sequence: CASSLGDRGTQHF. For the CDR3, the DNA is TGTGCCAGCAGCTTAGGGGACAGGGGGACCCAGCATTTT.